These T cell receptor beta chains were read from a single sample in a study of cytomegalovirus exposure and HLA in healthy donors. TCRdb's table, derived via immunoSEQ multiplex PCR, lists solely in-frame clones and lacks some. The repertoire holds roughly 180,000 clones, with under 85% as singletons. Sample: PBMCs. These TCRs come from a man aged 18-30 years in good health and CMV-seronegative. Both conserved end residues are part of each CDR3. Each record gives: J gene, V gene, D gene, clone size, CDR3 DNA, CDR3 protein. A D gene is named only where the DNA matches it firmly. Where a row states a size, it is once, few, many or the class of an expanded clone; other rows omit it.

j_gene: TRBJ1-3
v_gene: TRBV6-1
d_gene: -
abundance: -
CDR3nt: TGTGCCAGCAGTGAAGTTGGTGGGGGGACTGGAAACACCATATATTTT
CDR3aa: CASSEVGGGTGNTIYF

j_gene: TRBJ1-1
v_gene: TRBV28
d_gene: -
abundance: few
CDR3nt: TGTGCCAGCAGTCCGAGGGTCACTGAAGCTTTCTTT
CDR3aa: CASSPRVTEAFF

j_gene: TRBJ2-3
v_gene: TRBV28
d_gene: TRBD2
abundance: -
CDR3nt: TGTGCCAGCAGTCCTTCGACTAGCTGGATTCGAGATACGCAGTATTTT
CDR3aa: CASSPSTSWIRDTQYF

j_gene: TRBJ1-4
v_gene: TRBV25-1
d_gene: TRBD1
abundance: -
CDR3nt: TGTGCCAGCAGTGAACCGACAGGGGCAAGTGAAAAACTGTTTTTT
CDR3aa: CASSEPTGASEKLFF

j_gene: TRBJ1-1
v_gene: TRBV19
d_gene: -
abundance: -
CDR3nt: TGTGCCAGTAGTTGGGGAGTATTGAACACTGAAGCTTTCTTT
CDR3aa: CASSWGVLNTEAFF

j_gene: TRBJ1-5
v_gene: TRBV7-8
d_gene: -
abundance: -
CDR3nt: TGTGCCAGCAGCTTAGCGAATGGCCCCAGTCAGCCCCAGCATTTT
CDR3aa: CASSLANGPSQPQHF

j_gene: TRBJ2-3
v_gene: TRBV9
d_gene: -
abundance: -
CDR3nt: TGTGCCAGCAGCGTAGGGACAGCGAGCACAGATACGCAGTATTTT
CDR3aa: CASSVGTASTDTQYF

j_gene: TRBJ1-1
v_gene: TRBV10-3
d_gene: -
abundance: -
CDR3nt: TGTGCCATCAGCGACGGGGTCATGAACACTGAAGCTTTCTTT
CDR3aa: CAISDGVMNTEAFF

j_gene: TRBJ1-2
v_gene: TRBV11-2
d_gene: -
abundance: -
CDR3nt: TGTGCCAGCACCCCGGGGGGAAGGGATAACTATGGCTACACCTTC
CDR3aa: CASTPGGRDNYGYTF

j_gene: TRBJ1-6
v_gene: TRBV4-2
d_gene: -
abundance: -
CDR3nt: TGTGCCAGCACCGATTCAGGGGATTGGTCACCCCTCCACTTT
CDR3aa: CASTDSGDWSPLHF

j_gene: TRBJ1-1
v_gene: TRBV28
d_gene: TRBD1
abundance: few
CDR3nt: TGTGCCACCCGGACAGGGAGCACTGAAGCTTTCTTT
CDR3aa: CATRTGSTEAFF

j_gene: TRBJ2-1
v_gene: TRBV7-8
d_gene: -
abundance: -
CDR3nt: TGTGCCAGCAGCTTAGGGGGTGGCGGGGCTTCCTACAATGAGCAGTTCTTC
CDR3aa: CASSLGGGGASYNEQFF

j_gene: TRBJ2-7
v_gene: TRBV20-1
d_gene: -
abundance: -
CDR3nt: TGCAGTGCTCCGGGGACCTACGAGCAGTACTTC
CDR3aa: CSAPGTYEQYF

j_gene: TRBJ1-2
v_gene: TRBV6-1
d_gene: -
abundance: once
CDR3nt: TGTGCCAGCAGTGAATCCAGCGGGACGGGCTATGGCTACACCTTC
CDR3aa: CASSESSGTGYGYTF

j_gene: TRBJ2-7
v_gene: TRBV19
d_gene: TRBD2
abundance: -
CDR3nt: TGTGCCAGTAGCTTCGGGACTAGCGTCGCCTACGAGCAGTACTTC
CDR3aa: CASSFGTSVAYEQYF

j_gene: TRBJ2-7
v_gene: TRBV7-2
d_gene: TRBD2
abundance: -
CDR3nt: TGTGCCAGCAGCTTAGAGGCGGGGGGAACCTACGAGCAGTACTTC
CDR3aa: CASSLEAGGTYEQYF

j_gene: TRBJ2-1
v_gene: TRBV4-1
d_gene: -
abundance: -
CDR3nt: TGCGCCAGCAGCCAAGACGAGGCGCTTGGTGAGCAGTTCTTC
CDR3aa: CASSQDEALGEQFF

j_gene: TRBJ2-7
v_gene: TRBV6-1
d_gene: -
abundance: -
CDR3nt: TGTGCCAGCACCTTGGCACGAGGGAGGATCGACGAGCAGTACTTC
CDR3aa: CASTLARGRIDEQYF

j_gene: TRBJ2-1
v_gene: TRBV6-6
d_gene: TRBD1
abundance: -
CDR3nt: TGTGCCAGCAGTTCCGGGACAGGGGGTTACAATGAGCAGTTCTTC
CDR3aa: CASSSGTGGYNEQFF

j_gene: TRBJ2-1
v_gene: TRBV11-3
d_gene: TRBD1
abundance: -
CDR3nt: TGTGCCAGCAGCCCAGAGACAGGGGGTCTCTTTTACAATGAGCAGTTCTTC
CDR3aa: CASSPETGGLFYNEQFF

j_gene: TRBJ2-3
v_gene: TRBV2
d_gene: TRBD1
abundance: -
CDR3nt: TGTGCCAGCCCTCTCCTGGGACAGAGCACAGATACGCAGTATTTT
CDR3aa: CASPLLGQSTDTQYF

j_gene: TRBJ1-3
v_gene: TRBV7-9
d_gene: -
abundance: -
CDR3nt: TGTGCCAGCAGCCCACCAACTGGGTCTTCGCGGGGAAACACCATATATTTT
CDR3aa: CASSPPTGSSRGNTIYF

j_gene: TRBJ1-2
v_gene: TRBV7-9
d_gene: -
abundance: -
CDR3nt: TGTGCTAGCAGCTTAGCCCCCTGGAATCCTACCGGGTCTGGCTACACCTTC
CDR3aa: CASSLAPWNPTGSGYTF